Below are 31 T cell receptor beta chains sequenced from a single sample in a study of molecular identifiers for immune sequencing clone quantification. TCRdb redid the calling of the PCR reads with MiXCR, one entry per CDR3 protein. The sample lists approximately 100,000 distinct CDR3 sequences; 36% were seen once. Sequencing was done on a sample of naive CD8+ T cells from blood, with Jurkat cell RNA spiked in. This sample's subset: FACS-sorted CD8+CD4-CCR7+CD45RA+ naive T cells. The source is a human donor in good health. Some libraries in this study had Jurkat cell RNA spiked in.

This clonotype was found once. A much more abundant neighbour one base away suggests this may be a read error. The chain recombines TRBV18 with TRBJ1-5; maybe TRBD1 (6 bases). The germline V gene encodes CDR1 KGHSH and CDR2 LQKENI. The CDR3 length is 15 residues. CDR3 coding DNA: TGTGCCAGCTCACCGGACAGCTATAGCATTCAGCCCCAGCATTTT. This gives the protein CASSPDSYSIQPQHF.

The J gene is TRBJ1-1, the V gene TRBV7-9, with D unclear. Germline values: CDR1 SEHNR, CDR2 FQNEAQ (reference sequence). This CDR3 is 14 amino acids long. Trimming pared 7 bases from V and 1 base from J, leaving 13 bases between. In DNA form, the CDR3 reads TGTGCCAGCATCCGGCTGTGGGAGAACACTGAAGCTTTCTTT. This encodes CASIRLWENTEAFF.

The V and J genes are TRBV4-3 and TRBJ2-1; TRBD2 matches at 9 bases. The CDR3 covers 15 residues. Germline CDR1 reads LGHNA; CDR2 reads YSLEER. The J segment lost 9 bases and the V segment lost 1 base, leaving 7 bases of the junction unmatched. The CDR3 nucleotides read TGCGCCAGCAGCCAAGGTCAGGGTAGCGGGGGTGAGCAGTTCTTC. Residues: CASSQGQGSGGEQFF.

V usage is TRBV7-2 and J usage is TRBJ2-7; tentatively, D is TRBD1 (6 bases). Trimming cost V 5 bases and J 3 bases, with 20 bases left between them. The CDR3 contains 16 residues. CDR1 and CDR2 (germline): SGHTA, FQGNSA. DNA for the CDR3: TGTGCCAGCAGCCACCCCCTTCGACAGGCGAGCTACGAGCAGTACTTC. Protein product: CASSHPLRQASYEQYF. The whole variable domain, remainder taken from reference TRBV7-2 and TRBJ2-7, is GAGVSQSPSNKVTEKGKDVELRCDPISGHTALYWYRQSLGQGLEFLIYFQGNSAPDKSGLPSDRFSAERTGGSVSTLTIQRTQQEDSAVYLCASSHPLRQASYEQYFGPGTRLTVT.

The chain carries TRBV7-9 and TRBJ1-5; D is unclear. The CDR3 totals 14 residues. The germline gives CDR1 SEHNR, CDR2 FQNEAQ (reference sequence). The V end was cut by 6 bases, the J end by 0 bases, with 9 bases between. This CDR3 reads CASSPTNSNQPQHF. As DNA, the CDR3 is TGTGCCAGCAGTCCCACGAATAGCAATCAGCCCCAGCATTTT.

To note about this clonotype: Sequence at one end of the junction differs from germline and may be a read error. V usage is TRBV19 and J usage is TRBJ1-5, with TRBD1 matching 7 bases. The CDR3 length is 15 residues. Per germline, CDR1 LNHDA and CDR2 SQIVND (reference sequence). For the CDR3, the DNA is TGTGCCAGTTGGGTTACGGACAGGAGCAAACAGCCCCAGCATTTT. Translating it yields CASWVTDRSKQPQHF.

This clonotype has a handful of counts. V and J are TRBV2 and TRBJ2-7, with TRBD2 identical over 7 bases. Germline CDR1 reads SNHLY; CDR2 reads FYNNEI. This CDR3 contains 12 residues. V lost 8 bases and J lost 1; bases outside the gene matches: 2. CDR3 in DNA: TGTGCCAGCGGAGCGGGGTCCTACGAGCAGTACTTC. Protein: CASGAGSYEQYF.

This clonotype was seen repeatedly, ten times or more. Sequence at one end of the junction differs from germline and may be a read error. The chain combines TRBV6-5 with TRBJ1-2; 7 bases align to TRBD1. This CDR3 comprises 16 residues. The germline V gene encodes CDR1 MNHEY and CDR2 SVGAGI. CDR3 nucleotides: TGTGCCTGCAGTAACCTAGGGACAGCTTTTTACTATGGCTACACCTTC. Its protein product is CACSNLGTAFYYGYTF.

J is TRBJ2-1 and V is TRBV5-1, with a weak D call TRBD2 (5 bases). CDR1 is SGHRS, CDR2 YFSETQ, per germline. Trimming removed 0 bases from V and 0 bases from J, with 16 bases in between. The CDR3 is 18 residues long. The CDR3 reads CASSLGEHQAFSYNEQFF. DNA of the CDR3: TGCGCCAGCAGCTTGGGGGAGCACCAAGCCTTCTCCTACAATGAGCAGTTCTTC. Variable domain in full (rest from reference TRBV5-1 and TRBJ2-1): KAGVTQTPRYLIKTRGQQVTLSCSPISGHRSVSWYQQTPGQGLQFLFEYFSETQRNKGNFPGRFSGRQFSNSRSEMNVSTLELGDSALYLCASSLGEHQAFSYNEQFFGPGTRLTVL.

The V call is TRBV10-3, the J call TRBJ2-3; D unclear. V was clipped by 3 bases and J by 6 bases, with 4 bases between them. Per germline, CDR1 ENHRY and CDR2 SYGVKD. The CDR3 extends over 11 amino acids. CDR3 sequence (DNA): TGTGCCATCAGTGACCCGGATACGCAGTATTTT. Translated: CAISDPDTQYF.

The V call is TRBV20-1, the J call TRBJ2-5; no clear D gene. V lost 3 bases and J lost 3, with 11 bases in between. The CDR3 extends over 13 amino acids. Germline V CDR1 and CDR2: DFQATT, SNEGSKA (reference sequence). For the CDR3, the DNA is TGCAGTGCTAGTTTGGGGAAGGAAGAGACCCAGTACTTC. Residues: CSASLGKEETQYF.

Points on this clonotype: One end of the junction varies from germline; a read error may be responsible. The rearrangement uses TRBV20-1 and TRBJ2-4, with D tentatively TRBD1 (6 bases). Germline V gene sequence: CDR1 DFQATT, CDR2 SNEGSKA (reference sequence). The CDR3 covers 12 residues. Written as DNA, the CDR3 is TGCAGTGCTAGAGAGGGGGCGGACATTCAGCACTTC. Translation gives CSAREGADIQHF.

The table lists this clonotype with many counts. The chain uses TRBV7-2 and TRBJ2-7; D is possibly TRBD1 (5 bases). V shed 2 bases and J shed 0 bases, with 17 bases lying between them. This CDR3 is built from 17 residues. Germline V lookup: CDR1 SGHTA, CDR2 FQGNSA. The CDR3 DNA reads TGTGCCAGCAGCTTAAGCGCCCAGGGCCCCCGCTCCTACGAGCAGTACTTC. Its translation: CASSLSAQGPRSYEQYF.

By share, this clonotype counts as medium-sized (0.01 to 0.1%). The chain couples TRBV6-2 or TRBV6-3 to TRBJ2-2; TRBD1 matches 8 bases. The V gene's germline CDR1 is MNHEY and CDR2 SVGEGT. This CDR3 has 15 residues. V lost 7 bases, J lost 3 bases, and 7 bases stayed unmatched. The CDR3 here is CASNFRGQDTGELFF. The CDR3 DNA reads as TGTGCCAGCAATTTCAGGGGGCAGGACACCGGGGAGCTGTTTTTT.

The chain links TRBV15 to TRBJ1-1; D ambiguous. Trimming cost V 6 bases and J 5 bases, with 13 bases left between them. Germline V gene sequence: CDR1 LNHNV, CDR2 YYDKDF (reference sequence). The length of the CDR3 is 13 residues. The CDR3 sequence is CATRMIAETEAFF. The CDR3 coding sequence is TGTGCCACCAGAATGATCGCTGAAACTGAAGCTTTCTTT.

In its sample, this clonotype was seen many times. The chain links TRBV7-9 to TRBJ2-7, with TRBD1 identical over 9 bases. Germline CDR1 SEHNR, CDR2 FQNEAQ (reference sequence). With 3 bases clipped from V and 2 bases from J, the junction kept 8 bases outside the gene matches. CDR3 length equals 16 residues. This chain's CDR3 is CASSLMPGQGPYEQYF. In DNA, the CDR3 is TGTGCCAGCAGCTTGATGCCAGGACAGGGGCCCTACGAGCAGTACTTC.

This clonotype was seen at least ten times. The V and J genes are TRBV5-4 and TRBJ2-7, with TRBD1 as a possible D gene (5 bases). V shed 4 bases and J shed 6 bases, with 14 bases lying between them. Germline lookup yields CDR1 SGHNT and CDR2 YYREEE (reference sequence). The CDR3 length is 13 residues. CDR3 nucleotide sequence: TGTGCCAGCAGCCTTACCGGTAGGGGCGAGCAGTACTTC. Translated, it gives CASSLTGRGEQYF.

Many counts were recorded for this clonotype. The chain is built from TRBV7-8 and TRBJ2-3, with 7 bases aligning to TRBD1. The trim removed 1 base at V and 12 bases at J, leaving 7 bases unmatched. This CDR3 is 13 amino acids long. In germline, CDR1 is SGHVS, CDR2 FQNEAQ. The CDR3 spells CASSLGPGQPQYF. The DNA for the CDR3 is TGTGCCAGCAGCTTAGGGCCGGGACAGCCCCAGTATTTT.

This clonotype was seen a handful of times. This chain links TRBV20-1 with TRBJ2-7; TRBD2 might be the D (5 bases). Looked up from germline, CDR1 is DFQATT and CDR2 is SNEGSKA (reference sequence). This CDR3 is 12 amino acids long. The V gene lost 1 base and the J gene lost 4 bases, with 8 bases spanning the gap. CDR3 sequence (DNA): TGCAGTGCTAGAGTTGAGGGTTACGAGCAGTACTTC. Translation gives CSARVEGYEQYF.

As concerns this clonotype: A much larger clone sits a single nucleotide away, making a read error possible. Written as DNA, the CDR3 is TGTGCCTGCAGTCTTCCGTATCAGCCCCAGCATTTT. It encodes CACSLPYQPQHF. The chain has TRBV28 and TRBJ1-5; unclear D gene. Germline V gives CDR1 MDHEN, CDR2 SYDVKM. The CDR3 spans 12 residues.

The chain recombines TRBV27 with TRBJ2-7; TRBD2 agrees at 9 bases. The CDR3 contains 14 residues. Losses at the gene ends were 7 bases for V and 4 bases for J; bases not matched to a gene: 8. Germline lookup yields CDR1 MNHEY and CDR2 SMNVEV (reference sequence). CDR3 sequence reads: CASTSLAGGYEQYF. The CDR3 DNA is TGTGCCAGCACCTCGTTGGCGGGAGGGTACGAGCAGTACTTC.

The chain carries TRBV13 and TRBJ2-5; D may be TRBD1 or TRBD2 (5 bases each). Per the germline V gene, CDR1 is PRHDT and CDR2 is FYEKMQ (reference sequence). This CDR3 has 14 residues. V lost 5 bases to trimming and J lost 3 bases, with 13 bases between them. The CDR3 DNA is TGTGCCAGCAGCGACGGGGCAGATGAAGAGACCCAGTACTTC. This encodes CASSDGADEETQYF.

The V and J genes are TRBV12-3 or TRBV12-4 and TRBJ2-1; D possibly corresponds to TRBD2 (6 bases). V was cut by 7 bases and J by 7 bases, with 11 bases left in between. The CDR3 length is 12 residues. In DNA, the CDR3 is TGTGCCAGCACGGGAGCGGCAAATGAGCAGTTCTTC. Translating it yields CASTGAANEQFF.

This clonotype turned up a few times. J is TRBJ2-2 and V is TRBV6-4; D is unresolved. The CDR3 is 13 amino acids. Germline lookup yields CDR1 MRHNA and CDR2 SNTAGT. V gave up 3 bases and J gave up 5 bases, with 7 bases separating them. The CDR3 bases are TGTGCCAGCAGTGAAGTCCTAACCGGGGAGCTGTTTTTT. This encodes CASSEVLTGELFF.

J is TRBJ2-1 and V is TRBV4-2, with 10 bases lining up with TRBD2. The CDR3 length is 14 residues. V trimming: 5 bases; J trimming: 8 bases; junction bases outside the gene matches: 6. Germline V lookup: CDR1 LGHNA, CDR2 YNFKEQ. CDR3: CASSGLAGADEQFF. The CDR3 coding sequence is TGTGCCAGCAGCGGGCTAGCGGGAGCCGATGAGCAGTTCTTC.

This chain links TRBV28 with TRBJ1-2; TRBD1 is a possible D gene (5 bases). Germline values: CDR1 MDHEN, CDR2 SYDVKM. The V gene lost 9 bases and the J gene lost 1 base, with 9 bases spanning the gap. This CDR3 contains 12 residues. The CDR3 region has the DNA TGTGCCAGTAGGGACTGTAACTATGGCTACACCTTC. Translation: CASRDCNYGYTF.

With respect to this clonotype: A much larger clone lies one base from this, so it may be a read error. The V gene is TRBV7-3, the J gene TRBJ2-3; D call uncertain. Trimming removed 5 bases at V and 4 bases at J, with 13 bases between. Germline loops: CDR1 SGHTA, CDR2 FQGTGA. The length of the CDR3 is 14 residues. The DNA of the CDR3 is TGTGCCAGCAGCCCCGACCCGAACGCAGATACGCAGTATTTT. Translated, it gives CASSPDPNADTQYF.

As concerns this clonotype: A much larger clonotype is one base distant, so this may be a read error. The chain has TRBV4-3 and TRBJ2-5; D is possibly TRBD2 (5 bases). Germline CDR1 is LGHNA and CDR2 is YSLEER. The CDR3 covers 15 residues. V was shortened by 0 bases and J by 4 bases, with 12 bases between the two germline ends. CDR3 bases: TGCGCCAGCAGCCAAGACCAGTCAGGAGGAGAGACCCAGTACTTC. It yields the protein CASSQDQSGGETQYF.

There are a few counts of this clonotype. This chain joins TRBV28 and TRBJ2-7; 7 bases fit TRBD1. CDR3 length: 13 residues. Germline values: CDR1 MDHEN, CDR2 SYDVKM. With V trimmed by 5 bases and J by 4 bases, 5 bases remained unmatched. CDR3 in DNA: TGTGCCAGCAGTCCGGGACAGCGATACGAGCAGTACTTC. Its protein is CASSPGQRYEQYF.

This chain connects TRBV20-1 to TRBJ2-6; weak D call: TRBD1 (5 bases). The germline CDR1 and CDR2 sequences are DFQATT and SNEGSKA (reference sequence). V gave up 1 base and J gave up 0 bases, with 7 bases separating them. CDR3 length: 15 residues. The CDR3 is CSARVQGSGANVLTF. In nucleotides, the CDR3 is TGCAGTGCTAGAGTCCAGGGCTCTGGGGCCAACGTCCTGACTTTC.

This clonotype has just a few counts. The J gene is TRBJ2-7, the V gene TRBV19, with D unresolved. This CDR3 contains 13 residues. Trimming shortened V by 6 bases and J by 1 base, and 10 bases separated the two germline ends. Germline CDR1 LNHDA, CDR2 SQIVND (reference sequence). CDR3 sequence reads: CASSYDGSYEQYF. CDR3 DNA: TGTGCCAGTAGCTATGATGGATCCTACGAGCAGTACTTC.